These T cell receptor beta chains were read from a single sample in a study of OX40 agonist ivuxolimab in advanced cancers. Method: immunoSEQ multiplex PCR; TCRdb's copy keeps in-frame clones and lacks some. The repertoire holds around 62,000 clones, around nine tenths seen once, with 1.1% in the top ten. The specimen comprised CD4+ or CD8+ T cells sorted from blood, sampled in a trial of the OX40 agonist ivuxolimab. The receptors here all came from an adult with an advanced solid tumor such as melanoma, head and neck, liver or kidney cancer. Each CDR3 is given with its conserved first and last residue. Fields, in order: J gene, clone size, CDR3 length, V gene, CDR3 protein. Clone sizes are given selectively: once, few, many, or a class where the clone is expanded.

j_call: TRBJ2-3; clone_size: -; cdr3_length: 16; v_call: TRBV14; cdr3_aa: CASSPSFGQGSDTQYF
j_call: TRBJ2-7; clone_size: -; cdr3_length: 11; v_call: TRBV6-5; cdr3_aa: CASSYGPEQYF
j_call: TRBJ1-1; clone_size: -; cdr3_length: 14; v_call: TRBV4-3; cdr3_aa: CASSQRRVSTEAFF
j_call: TRBJ2-4; clone_size: -; cdr3_length: 18; v_call: TRBV4-1; cdr3_aa: CASSAGLAGILAKNIQYF
j_call: TRBJ1-1; clone_size: -; cdr3_length: 15; v_call: TRBV30; cdr3_aa: CAWSPWTPMNTEAFF
j_call: TRBJ2-1; clone_size: -; cdr3_length: 14; v_call: TRBV28; cdr3_aa: CASTLAGVGNEQFF
j_call: TRBJ2-5; clone_size: -; cdr3_length: 17; v_call: TRBV9; cdr3_aa: CASSTNPRTENRETQYF
j_call: TRBJ2-5; clone_size: -; cdr3_length: 15; v_call: TRBV12-5; cdr3_aa: CASGKDLGGKETQYF
j_call: TRBJ2-3; clone_size: -; cdr3_length: 15; v_call: TRBV4-3; cdr3_aa: CASSQGGSRRDTQYF
j_call: TRBJ1-1; clone_size: -; cdr3_length: 13; v_call: TRBV5-4; cdr3_aa: CASRYTGSTEAFF
j_call: TRBJ2-6; clone_size: -; cdr3_length: 17; v_call: TRBV29-1; cdr3_aa: CSVEDGGLGSGANVLTF
j_call: TRBJ2-1; clone_size: -; cdr3_length: 14; v_call: TRBV5-4; cdr3_aa: CASSSDRGGYEQFF
j_call: TRBJ2-2; clone_size: -; cdr3_length: 18; v_call: TRBV12-5; cdr3_aa: CASGLLVSGQVPAGELFF
j_call: TRBJ2-1; clone_size: -; cdr3_length: 13; v_call: TRBV7-2; cdr3_aa: CASSLTIYNEQFF
j_call: TRBJ1-4; clone_size: -; cdr3_length: 14; v_call: TRBV2; cdr3_aa: CASSEEGFGEKLFF
j_call: TRBJ2-3; clone_size: -; cdr3_length: 12; v_call: TRBV5-4; cdr3_aa: CASSLDTDTQYF
j_call: TRBJ1-5; clone_size: -; cdr3_length: 17; v_call: TRBV28; cdr3_aa: CASSLSQGLVRNQPQHF
j_call: TRBJ1-5; clone_size: -; cdr3_length: 12; v_call: TRBV27; cdr3_aa: CASKNSNQPQHF
j_call: TRBJ1-1; clone_size: -; cdr3_length: 15; v_call: TRBV4-1; cdr3_aa: CASSLRDTSETEAFF
j_call: TRBJ2-2; clone_size: -; cdr3_length: 12; v_call: TRBV6-5; cdr3_aa: CASSYSGGELFF
j_call: TRBJ2-7; clone_size: -; cdr3_length: 12; v_call: TRBV5-6; cdr3_aa: CVGRGTPYEQYF
j_call: TRBJ2-1; clone_size: once; cdr3_length: 12; v_call: TRBV7-2; cdr3_aa: CASSLELTQQFF
j_call: TRBJ2-7; clone_size: -; cdr3_length: 13; v_call: TRBV6-1; cdr3_aa: CASSAGRGRGLTF
j_call: TRBJ1-2; clone_size: few; cdr3_length: 13; v_call: TRBV5-4; cdr3_aa: CASSLLANYGYTF
j_call: TRBJ2-5; clone_size: -; cdr3_length: 16; v_call: TRBV27; cdr3_aa: CASSASGLAGVVTQYF
j_call: TRBJ2-1; clone_size: -; cdr3_length: 12; v_call: TRBV19; cdr3_aa: CASSRLYNEQFF